The clone carrying this T cell receptor (beta chain) occurred a few times. This sample is part of a study of patients and donors after allogeneic stem cell transplantation. This CDR3 has 15 residues. CDR1 and CDR2 from the germline V gene are KGHDR and SFDVKD. Trimming removed 10 bases from V and 0 bases from J, with 14 bases in between. TCRdb passed the RT-PCR reads through MiXCR, listing each CDR3 protein once. Here the sample spans about 160,000 distinct CDR3 sequences, about a third being singletons. The chain couples TRBV24-1 to TRBJ2-2; possible D gene TRBD2, 5 bases. The material sequenced was blood, either unsorted or a sorted T cell fraction (not recorded which). This receptor was identified in a human donor who was either an allogeneic HSCT recipient or a stem cell or donor lymphocyte infusion donor (not recorded which). It is not recorded whose cells these are; they may come from a transplant donor. The CDR3 reads CATEGLHTNTGELFF. In DNA, the CDR3 is TGTGCCACGGAAGGACTGCACACGAACACCGGGGAGCTGTTTTTT.